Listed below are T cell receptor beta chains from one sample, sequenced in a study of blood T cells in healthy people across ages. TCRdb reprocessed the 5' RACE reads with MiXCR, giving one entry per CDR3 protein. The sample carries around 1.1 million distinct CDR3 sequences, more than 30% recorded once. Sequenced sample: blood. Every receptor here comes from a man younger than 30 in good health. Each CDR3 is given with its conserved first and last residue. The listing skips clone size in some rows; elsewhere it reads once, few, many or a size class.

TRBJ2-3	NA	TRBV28	CASSPPTGSSTDTQYF
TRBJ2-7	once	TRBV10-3	CATSVFPESNYEQYF
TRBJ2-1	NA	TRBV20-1	CSARDVLAADNEQFF
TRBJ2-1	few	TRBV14	CASSQVLGRGHEQFF
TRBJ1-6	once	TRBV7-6	CASSLGGASYNSPLHF
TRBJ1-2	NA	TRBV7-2	CASSLNAPVPNYGYTF
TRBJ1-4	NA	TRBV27	CASRLGQGNEKLFF
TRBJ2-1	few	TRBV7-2	CASSPGTTPYNEQFF
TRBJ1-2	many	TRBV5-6	CASSKDGNYGYTF
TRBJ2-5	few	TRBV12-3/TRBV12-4	CASSFGQGNEQYF
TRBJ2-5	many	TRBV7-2	CASRQNGQIEETQYF
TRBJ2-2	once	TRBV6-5	CASQYDFGTGELFF
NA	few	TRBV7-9	CASSLAEEWETQYF
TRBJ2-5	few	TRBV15	CATSRDKYQETQYF
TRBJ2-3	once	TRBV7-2	CVSSLGRVGTDTQYF
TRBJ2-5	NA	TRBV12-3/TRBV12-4	CASSLGIGSGQETQYF
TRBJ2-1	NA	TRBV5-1	CASSPDRVGVDEQFF
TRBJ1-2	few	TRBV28	CASMSRGVYGYTF
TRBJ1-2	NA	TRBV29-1	CSVRGPVDYGYTF
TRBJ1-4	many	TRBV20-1	CSARDRETGRDEKLFF
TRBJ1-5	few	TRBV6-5	CASSVNRGQPQHF
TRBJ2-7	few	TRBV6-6	CASSPSTGVGYEQYF
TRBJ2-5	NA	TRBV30	CAWSQGAQETQYF
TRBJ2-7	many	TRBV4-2	CASSQAELSYEQYF
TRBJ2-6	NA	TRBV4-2	CASSPEGPELLSGANVLTF
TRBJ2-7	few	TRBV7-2	CASSYSSTSGDEQYF
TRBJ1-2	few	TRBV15	CATSRDGDSNYGYTF
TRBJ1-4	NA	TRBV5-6	CAGSPGDGTSEKLFF
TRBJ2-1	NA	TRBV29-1	CSAVHRGLYNEQFF
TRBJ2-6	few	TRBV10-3	CAISESRGSGANVLTF
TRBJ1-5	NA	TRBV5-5	CASSLEGEFGNQPQHF
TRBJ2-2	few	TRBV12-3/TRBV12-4	CASSPQSVTGELFF
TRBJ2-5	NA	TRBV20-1	CSARAAGRGTQYF
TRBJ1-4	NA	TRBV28	CASSSQGRKGEKLFF
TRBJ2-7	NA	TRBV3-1	CASSQTPTRSTSGTYTYEQYF
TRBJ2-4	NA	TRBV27	CASSRPGLVWEQYF
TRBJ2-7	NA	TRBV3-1	CASSQIADDKNMQYF
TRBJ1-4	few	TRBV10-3	CLDRVYEKLFF